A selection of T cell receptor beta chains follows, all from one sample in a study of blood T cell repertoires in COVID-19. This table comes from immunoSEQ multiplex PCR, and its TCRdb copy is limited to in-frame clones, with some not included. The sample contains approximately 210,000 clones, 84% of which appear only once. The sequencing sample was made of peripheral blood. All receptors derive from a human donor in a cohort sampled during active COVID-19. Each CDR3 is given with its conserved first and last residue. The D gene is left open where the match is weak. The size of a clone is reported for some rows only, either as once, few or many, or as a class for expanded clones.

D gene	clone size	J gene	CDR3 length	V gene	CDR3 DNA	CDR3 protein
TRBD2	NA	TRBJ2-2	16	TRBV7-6	TGTGCCAGCAGCTCAGATCAGACGGGAGGGATCGGGGAGCTGTTTTTT	CASSSDQTGGIGELFF
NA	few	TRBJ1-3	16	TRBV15	TGTGCCACCAGCAGAAGTACCAGGGGCTCTGGAAACACCATATATTTT	CATSRSTRGSGNTIYF
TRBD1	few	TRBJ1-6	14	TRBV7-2	TGTGCCAGCAGACCCGGGACAGGGGGCGAACCCCTCCACTTT	CASRPGTGGEPLHF
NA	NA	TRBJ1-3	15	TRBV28	TGTGCCAGCAGTTTTCTCAGGGAGGCTGGAAACACCATATATTTT	CASSFLREAGNTIYF
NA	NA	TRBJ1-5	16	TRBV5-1	TGCGCCAGCAGCTTGGGAGGTCACGGCGCCAATCAGCCCCAGCATTTT	CASSLGGHGANQPQHF
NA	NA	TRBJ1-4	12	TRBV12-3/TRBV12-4	TGTGCCAGCCGTCGTACTAATGAAAAACTGTTTTTT	CASRRTNEKLFF
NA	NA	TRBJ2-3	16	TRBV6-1	TGTGCCAGCAGTGCGGGCTGGGGCCGGGGCACAGATACGCAGTATTTT	CASSAGWGRGTDTQYF
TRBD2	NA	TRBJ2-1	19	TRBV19	TGTGCCAGTAGTAGCCCCGGTCGCCTAGCGGGAGGTCTCTACAATGAGCAGTTCTTC	CASSSPGRLAGGLYNEQFF
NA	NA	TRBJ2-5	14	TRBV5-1	TGCGCCAGCAGCTTGGGACAGAACTTAGAGACCCAGTACTTC	CASSLGQNLETQYF
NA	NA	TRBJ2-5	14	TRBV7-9	TGTGCCAGCAGCCGTTCGCTCCCCGGGGAGACCCAGTACTTC	CASSRSLPGETQYF
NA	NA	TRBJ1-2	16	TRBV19	TGTGCCAGTAGTCGCCGACGGACAACAGACTTCTATGGCTACACCTTC	CASSRRRTTDFYGYTF
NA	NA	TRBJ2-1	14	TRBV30	TGTGCCTGGAGGGACAACTGGTCCTACAATGAGCAGTTCTTC	CAWRDNWSYNEQFF
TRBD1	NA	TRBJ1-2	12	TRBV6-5	TGTGCCAGCAGTCGGGACAGGGATGGCTACACCTTC	CASSRDRDGYTF
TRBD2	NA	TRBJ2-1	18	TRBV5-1	TGCGCCAGCAGCTTGGCGGGGACTAGCGGGAGCTCCTACAATGAGCAGTTCTTC	CASSLAGTSGSSYNEQFF
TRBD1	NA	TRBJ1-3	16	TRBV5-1	TGCGCCAGCAGCTTGGGACAGGGGGTATCTGGAAACACCATATATTTT	CASSLGQGVSGNTIYF
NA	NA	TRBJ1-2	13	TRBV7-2	TGTGCCAGCAGCTTACAACAGGTGCGGGGCTACACCTTC	CASSLQQVRGYTF
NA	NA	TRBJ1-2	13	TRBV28	TGTGCCAGCAGTCTCCGCCTAGTCTATGGCTACACCTTC	CASSLRLVYGYTF
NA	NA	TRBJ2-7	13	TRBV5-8	TGTGCCAGCAGAACAGTCAGCTCCTACGAGCAGTACTTC	CASRTVSSYEQYF
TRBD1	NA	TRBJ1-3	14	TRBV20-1	TGCAGTGCTAGTGGGGGACAGGGTATAAACACCATATATTTT	CSASGGQGINTIYF
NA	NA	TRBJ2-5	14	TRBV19	TGTGCCAGTAGTATACCGGGGACTGGGGAGACCCAGTACTTC	CASSIPGTGETQYF
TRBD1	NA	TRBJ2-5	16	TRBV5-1	TGCGCCAGCAGCCTGGGACGTCGACAGGGGCAAGAGACCCAGTACTTC	CASSLGRRQGQETQYF
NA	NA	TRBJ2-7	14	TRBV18	TGTGCCAGCTCACCGCCGACAGGACCTTACGAGCAGTACTTC	CASSPPTGPYEQYF
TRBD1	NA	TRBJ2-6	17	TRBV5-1	TGCGCCAGCAGCTTGATTGCAGGGGGCTCTGGGGCCAACGTCCTGACTTTC	CASSLIAGGSGANVLTF
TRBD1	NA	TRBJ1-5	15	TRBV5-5	TGTGCCAGCAGCCAAACAGGGGTTAGCAATCAGCCCCAGCATTTT	CASSQTGVSNQPQHF
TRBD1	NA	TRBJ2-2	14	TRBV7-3	TGTGCCAGCAGCCCGGACAGGCGCACCGGGGAGCTGTTTTTT	CASSPDRRTGELFF
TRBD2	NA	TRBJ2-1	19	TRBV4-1	TGCGCCAGCAGCCAAGAAGGGGCGGAACTAGCGGGAGGCCGGGATGAGCAGTTCTTC	CASSQEGAELAGGRDEQFF
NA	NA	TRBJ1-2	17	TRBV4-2	TGTGCCAGCAGCCAAGATTTTCGTCAAGGGGGTGGTTATGGCTACACCTTC	CASSQDFRQGGGYGYTF
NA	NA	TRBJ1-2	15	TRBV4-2	TGTGCCAGCAGCCAAGTTGTCACGGAGGACTCACGCCGCACCTTC	CASSQVVTEDSRRTF
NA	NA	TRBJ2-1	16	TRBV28	TGTGCCAGCAGTAGGGGTAGGGCGGGGGCAGGGAATGAGCAGTTCTTC	CASSRGRAGAGNEQFF